This note documents a single T cell receptor (beta chain) sequence. No antigen is known for it. The CDR3 loop spans 14 amino acids. The germline V gene has CDR1 SGHTA and CDR2 FQGNSA. V dropped 3 bases and J dropped 13; count of bases not matched to a gene: 11. These data belong to a study of post-analysis software for immune sequencing data. Across the whole study: Recorded disease courses covered relapsing-remitting, secondary progressive and progressive-relapsing multiple sclerosis. Some patients had no subtype annotation. General observations from the study: Controls had lower frequencies than patients of about five TRBV segments, which included TRBV5-6, TRBV5-1 and TRBV20-1.

Included in the TCR beta cDNA libraries were unique molecular identifiers. Each CDR3 protein gets one entry after TCRdb re-called the PCR reads with MiXCR. The data contain around 700,000 distinct CDR3 sequences, roughly three fifths of them singletons. V is TRBV7-2 and J is TRBJ2-1; 8 bases agree with TRBD2. The source of this sequence is a girl aged 2 to 10 with multiple sclerosis. The source material was blood. The CDR3 is CASSFPLLAGRQFF. CDR3 in DNA: TGTGCCAGCAGCTTCCCCCTATTAGCGGGACGACAGTTCTTC.